The source of this T cell receptor (beta chain) is a study of T cells in Graves' hyperthyroidism and ophthalmopathy. For the study at large: Pretreatment peripheral blood was obtained at initial diagnosis.

Graves' hyperthyroidism showing no ophthalmopathy progression within 18 months was considered stable. In patients aged 18 to 65, hyperthyroidism was newly diagnosed, with duration under 2 months. The PBMCs were taken from 10 ml of fresh peripheral blood. TCR beta CDR3 region amplification was performed from RNA transcripts. During a first-round RT-PCR of the TCR CDR3, the HTBI primer set was used. MiXCR was run by TCRdb on the multiplex PCR reads, yielding one entry per CDR3 protein. The sample lists 350,000 to 400,000 distinct CDR3 sequences; about a fifth were seen once. V was trimmed by 5 bases and J by 1 base, leaving 14 bases between them. Per germline, CDR1 PRHDT and CDR2 FYEKMQ (reference sequence). CDR3 size: 15 residues.

The sequence was obtained from a woman under 30 with Graves' hyperthyroidism. The source material was blood. This rearrangement joins TRBV13 to TRBJ1-1; D uncertain. CDR3 in DNA: TGTGCCAGCAGCCGGTTCCGGACCGGGAACACTGAAGCTTTCTTT. Protein product: CASSRFRTGNTEAFF.